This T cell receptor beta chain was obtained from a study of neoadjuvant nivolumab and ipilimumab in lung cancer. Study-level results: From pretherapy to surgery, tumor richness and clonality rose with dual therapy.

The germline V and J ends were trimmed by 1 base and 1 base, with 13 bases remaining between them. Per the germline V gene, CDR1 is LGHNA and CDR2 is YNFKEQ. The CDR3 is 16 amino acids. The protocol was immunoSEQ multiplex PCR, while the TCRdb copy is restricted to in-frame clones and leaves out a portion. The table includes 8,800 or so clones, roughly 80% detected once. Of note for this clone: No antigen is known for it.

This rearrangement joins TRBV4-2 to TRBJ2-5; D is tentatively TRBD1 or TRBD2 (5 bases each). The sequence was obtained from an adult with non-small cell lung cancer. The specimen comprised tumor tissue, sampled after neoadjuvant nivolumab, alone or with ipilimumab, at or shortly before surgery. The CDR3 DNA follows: TGTGCCAGCAGCCAAGTATGGGACCCCCCCCAAGAGACCCAGTACTTC. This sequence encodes CASSQVWDPPQETQYF.